Described below is a single TCR beta chain sequence and its context. The antigen is undetermined. This specimen comes from a study of cytomegalovirus exposure and HLA in healthy donors. Findings and limits, study-wide: Using the classifier, cytomegalovirus status was reportedly diagnosed with high specificity and sensitivity. The authors enumerated around 150 TCR beta chains as linked to cytomegalovirus.

Separate from the approximately 670-subject first cohort, the roughly 120-subject validation cohort was the one that the donors belonged to. Assay: immunoSEQ multiplex PCR; the TCRdb copy retains only in-frame clones and omits some. The sample yields roughly 200,000 clones, roughly four fifths seen once. The TCR comes from a woman under 30 in good health and CMV-seropositive. Sequencing input: PBMCs.

The CDR3: CATLGQTNYGYTF. CDR3 sequence (DNA): TGTGCCACTTTGGGACAGACTAACTATGGCTACACCTTC. This sequence joins TRBV10-3 and TRBJ1-2, with 7 bases lining up with TRBD1. Germline-derived CDR1 and CDR2 are ENHRY and SYGVKD. Trimming took 10 bases from V and 0 from J; bases not matched to a gene: 5. This CDR3 has 13 residues.